These 10 T cell receptor beta chains share one sample of origin, sequenced in a study of T cells in Graves' hyperthyroidism and ophthalmopathy. It was RNA transcripts that yielded the amplified TCR beta CDR3 regions. HTBI primers drove first-round RT-PCR of the TCR CDR3. TCRdb reanalysed the multiplex PCR reads using MiXCR and keeps one entry per CDR3 protein. The table records about 290,000 distinct CDR3 sequences, roughly 15% of them present only once. Specimen: blood. These receptors were collected from a man aged 25-40 years with Graves' hyperthyroidism.

The rearrangement joins TRBV4-2 to TRBJ2-2, with TRBD2 matching 7 bases. The J segment lost 6 bases and the V segment lost 5 bases, leaving 12 bases of the junction unmatched. The CDR3 length is 16 residues. Germline V gives CDR1 LGHNA, CDR2 YNFKEQ. The CDR3 bases are TGTGCCAGCAGCTACCTCGGGGGGAGGGCCCCCGGGGAGCTGTTTTTT. This encodes CASSYLGGRAPGELFF.

This clonotype was seen at least ten times. The V gene is TRBV18, the J gene TRBJ1-1, with TRBD1 matching 8 bases. J lost 1 base, V lost 6 bases, and 4 bases had no gene match. The CDR3 is made up of 14 amino acids. Germline loops: CDR1 KGHSH, CDR2 LQKENI. The DNA of the CDR3 is TGTGCCAGCTCTGCAGGGGGCCGGAACACTGAAGCTTTCTTT. As protein: CASSAGGRNTEAFF. Full variable domain (missing parts from reference TRBV18 and TRBJ1-1): NAGVMQNPRHLVRRRGQEARLRCSPMKGHSHVYWYRQLPEEGLKFMVYLQKENIIDESGMPKERFSAEFPKEGPSILRIQQVVRGDSAAYFCASSAGGRNTEAFFGQGTRLTVV.

This clonotype was observed at least ten times. The chain recombines TRBV11-3 with TRBJ2-5; the D gene is possibly TRBD1 (5 bases). The CDR3 extends over 13 amino acids. V shed 2 bases and J shed 3 bases, with 7 bases lying between them. CDR1 SGHNT and CDR2 YENEEA come from the germline V gene. CDR3 protein: CASSLSREETQYF. For the CDR3, the DNA is TGTGCCAGCAGCTTAAGCAGGGAAGAGACCCAGTACTTC.

This clonotype was found many times. The CDR3: CASSLQSGEKLFF. CDR3 bases: TGTGCCAGCAGTCTCCAATCGGGCGAAAAACTGTTTTTT. The V and J genes are TRBV11-1 and TRBJ1-4; no reliable D call. This CDR3 contains 13 residues. Trimming took off 6 bases at V and 8 bases at J, with 13 bases between the two ends. Germline V gene sequence: CDR1 SGHAT, CDR2 FQDESV (reference sequence).

Turning to this clonotype: Being one base from a much bigger clone, this may be a read error. The CDR3 loop reads CVWDTGQTNTEAFF. The CDR3 DNA reads as TGTGTCTGGGACACTGGACAGACAAACACTGAAGCTTTCTTT. The chain is built from TRBV30 and TRBJ1-1; D possibly corresponds to TRBD1 (6 bases). In germline, CDR1 is GTSNPN, CDR2 SVGIG (reference sequence). The CDR3 spans 14 residues.

The rearrangement links TRBV9 to TRBJ2-6; no firm D call. CDR3 length equals 15 residues. Germline CDR1 SGDLS, CDR2 YYNGEE. V gave up 3 bases and J gave up 1 base, with 8 bases separating them. The CDR3 is CASSAVKSGANVLTF. The CDR3 DNA follows: TGTGCCAGCAGCGCCGTTAAATCTGGGGCCAACGTCCTGACTTTC. Using reference TRBV9 and TRBJ2-6 for the parts outside the CDR3, the full variable domain is DSGVTQTPKHLITATGQRVTLRCSPRSGDLSVYWYQQSLDQGLQFLIQYYNGEERAKGNILERFSAQQFPDLHSELNLSSLELGDSALYFCASSAVKSGANVLTFGAGSRLTVL.

This clonotype was counted many times. The chain links TRBV12-3 or TRBV12-4 to TRBJ2-5, with TRBD2 identical over 10 bases. The CDR3 runs to 18 residues. V gave up 6 bases and J gave up 5 bases; unmatched junction bases: 18. CDR3 DNA sequence: TGTGCCAGCAGCCAAGGACAGACCCTAGCGGGAGTCGGGGAGACCCAGTACTTC. Translating gives CASSQGQTLAGVGETQYF.

This clonotype was seen repeatedly, ten times or more. CDR3 DNA sequence: TGTGCCAGCAGCCATGAGGTGGGGAGCGGATACGAGCAGTACTTC. Translating it yields CASSHEVGSGYEQYF. The chain couples TRBV3-1 to TRBJ2-7; maybe TRBD2 (5 bases). Germline V lookup: CDR1 LGHDT, CDR2 YNNKEL (reference sequence). Trimming removed 3 bases from V and 4 bases from J, with 16 bases in between. The CDR3 has 15 amino acids.

This clonotype was counted a few times. CDR3 loop: CASTLLGGNQPQHF. CDR3 nucleotide sequence: TGTGCCAGCACCCTCCTAGGGGGCAATCAGCCCCAGCATTTT. This chain joins TRBV28 and TRBJ1-5; possible D gene TRBD1, 5 bases. CDR1 MDHEN and CDR2 SYDVKM come from the germline V gene. With 7 bases removed from V and 2 bases from J, the gap between germline ends came to 12 bases. The CDR3 sequence is 14 residues long.

This clonotype was recorded a few times. The rearrangement joins TRBV18 to TRBJ2-4; 7 positions agree with TRBD1. Germline trimming cut 1 base from V and 7 bases from J; bases unmatched to any gene: 4. The CDR3 has 14 amino acids. Germline CDR1 reads KGHSH; CDR2 reads LQKENI. The CDR3 loop is CASSPLSGQNIQYF. CDR3 sequence (DNA): TGTGCCAGCTCACCACTCTCGGGACAGAACATTCAGTACTTC.